The sequence of this T cell receptor beta chain was determined in a study of cytomegalovirus exposure and HLA in healthy donors. Study conclusions and caveats: For most subjects, TCR beta sequences were reported to predict HLA-A and HLA-B alleles with accuracy. TCR beta chain V- and J-gene trimming was linked, in a later analysis, to a missense variant in DCLRE1C.

This CDR3 region has 14 residues. Losses at the gene ends were 0 bases for V and 4 bases for J; bases not matched to a gene: 3. Germline CDR1 reads SGHRS; CDR2 reads YFSETQ. In its sample, this clone was seen a few times. Its antigen remains unidentified. The PCR was carried out with 60 Vbeta primers and 13 Jbeta primers. Sequenced by immunoSEQ multiplex PCR; TCRdb stores in-frame clones only, minus some. The table has 98,000 or so clones, about 9.4% seen once. Sequenced sample: PBMCs. The chain employs TRBV5-1 and TRBJ1-2; 7 positions agree with TRBD1. The clonotype comes from a man aged 40-49 years in good health and CMV-seropositive. The DNA of the CDR3 is TGCGCCAGCAGCTTGGGACAGGGCCCCTATGGCTACACCTTC. Translated: CASSLGQGPYGYTF.